The present TCR beta chain was sequenced within a study of control samples from healthy donors and cancer patients (dated by TCRdb to about 2020). On this clone: It has no known antigen specificity. Nothing much larger sits one base from this clone, and base qualities are not available.

Per the germline V gene, SGHNT is the CDR1 and YENEEA is the CDR2. V lost 3 bases and J lost 2 bases; the stretch between them is 7 bases long. The CDR3 runs 13 amino acids, cysteine and phenylalanine included. Of all the DNA, just the CDR3 is kept, 39 bases in frame from base 1. Libraries came from the immunoSEQ multiplex PCR assay. The table was pulled from immuneACCESS by TCRdb, which kept in-frame rearrangements only. Such tables lose some clones; where checked, under half of the loss comes from unresolved V genes, and the rest has no known cause. This sample gives about 100,000 clones in total; roughly 90% of them show up just once. The ten top clones hold approximately 20% of the sample.

The source is a woman in her 50s in good health. Sample: blood. The rearranged segments are TRBV11-3 and TRBJ1-1, with the D gene not clear enough to name. The CDR3 region has the sequence CASSLDPNTEAFF. The DNA sequence is given as TGTGCCAGCAGCTTGGACCCTAACACTGAAGCTTTCTTT.